The 20 T cell receptor beta chains listed next were all sequenced from one sample in a study of technical replicates of blood from several donors. Only in-frame clones appear in the TCRdb table, and some are missing; sequencing was by immunoSEQ multiplex PCR. In the table there are some 49,000 clones, 80% to 95% of which are singletons. The sequencing input was PBMCs. Every receptor here comes from a human donor in good health. Some clones in this sample may be carry-over from other donors' samples.

The chain employs TRBV5-8 and TRBJ2-5, with 9 bases fitting TRBD2. The CDR3 is 16 residues long. The V segment lost 6 bases and the J segment 4 bases; nucleotides outside the gene matches: 13. The germline V gene encodes CDR1 SGHTS and CDR2 YDEGEE. As DNA, the CDR3 is TGTGCCAGCAAGGCTAGCGGGGTACGACCTTTAGAGACCCAGTACTTC. Protein sequence: CASKASGVRPLETQYF.

The V call is TRBV7-8, the J call TRBJ2-1; 8 bases agree with TRBD1. CDR3 length equals 14 residues. Germline loops: CDR1 SGHVS, CDR2 FQNEAQ. The V segment lost 5 bases and the J segment 9 bases; nucleotides outside the gene matches: 9. The CDR3 is CASSRTRGRGEQFF. CDR3 DNA: TGTGCCAGCAGCCGAACCAGGGGGCGGGGTGAGCAGTTCTTC.

The J gene is TRBJ2-5, the V gene TRBV6-6, with 11 bases lining up with TRBD2. J lost 5 bases, V lost 6 bases, and 5 bases had no gene match. This CDR3 contains 14 residues. The germline V gene has CDR1 MNHNY and CDR2 SVGAGI (reference sequence). The CDR3 loop reads CASRTSGNSETQYF. The CDR3 region has the DNA TGTGCCAGCAGGACTAGCGGGAACTCGGAGACCCAGTACTTC.

This chain joins TRBV29-1 and TRBJ2-7, with D possibly TRBD1 on 5 matching bases. This CDR3 is built from 16 residues. CDR1 is SQVTM and CDR2 is ANQGSEA in the germline V gene. Trimming stripped 8 bases from V and 2 bases from J, with 25 bases between. As DNA, the CDR3 is TGCAGCTCCCCCGGGCAGGGTATAGTTTCAACCTACGAGCAGTACTTC. It is translated as CSSPGQGIVSTYEQYF.

The chain couples TRBV5-1 to TRBJ2-7; D may be TRBD1 (6 bases). The CDR3 has 15 residues. The germline V gene encodes CDR1 SGHRS and CDR2 YFSETQ. V was shortened by 0 bases and J by 1 base, with 11 bases between the two germline ends. CDR3 loop: CASSLAGALSYEQYF. The CDR3 nucleotides read TGCGCCAGCAGCTTGGCAGGGGCCCTTTCCTACGAGCAGTACTTC.

J is TRBJ2-3 and V is TRBV4-1, with 7 bases aligning to TRBD2. The trim removed 4 bases at V and 3 bases at J, leaving 10 bases unmatched. The CDR3 consists of 16 residues. The V gene's germline CDR1 is MGHRA and CDR2 YSYEKL. Here the CDR3 reads CASSPGGSPLTDTQYF. The CDR3 DNA sequence: TGCGCCAGCAGCCCGGGAGGCTCACCACTAACAGATACGCAGTATTTT.

The rearrangement joins TRBV5-4 to TRBJ1-2, with a weak D call TRBD1 (6 bases). The V gene lost 3 bases and the J gene lost 1 base, with 16 bases spanning the gap. Per the germline V gene, CDR1 is SGHNT and CDR2 is YYREEE (reference sequence). The CDR3 contains 16 residues. CDR3 DNA: TGTGCCAGCAGCTCGCCCGGGGAGGGGGGTAACTATGGCTACACCTTC. It translates to CASSSPGEGGNYGYTF.

This clone appeared a single time. The chain has TRBV7-9 and TRBJ1-2; D unclear. The CDR3 spans 13 residues. V lost 2 bases and J lost 6, with 10 bases in between. CDR1 and CDR2 from the germline V gene are SEHNR and FQNEAQ (reference sequence). CDR3 protein: CASSLSRRDGYTF. CDR3 DNA sequence: TGTGCCAGCAGCTTATCCCGTAGAGATGGCTACACCTTC.

This chain connects TRBV30 to TRBJ1-5; D not resolved. CDR1 and CDR2 (germline): GTSNPN, SVGIG (reference sequence). Trimming cost V 0 bases and J 6 bases, with 6 bases left between them. This CDR3 is built from 12 residues. This CDR3 reads CAWSVLGQPQHF. CDR3 nucleotide sequence: TGTGCCTGGAGTGTACTTGGTCAGCCCCAGCATTTT.

V is TRBV7-3 and J is TRBJ2-2; D not resolved. Trimming cost V 4 bases and J 2 bases, with 2 bases left between them. Per the germline V gene, CDR1 is SGHTA and CDR2 is FQGTGA. This CDR3 is 12 amino acids long. CDR3 amino acids: CASSSNTGELFF. In nucleotides, the CDR3 is TGTGCCAGCAGCTCTAACACCGGGGAGCTGTTTTTT.

The chain has TRBV6-5 and TRBJ2-3; possibly TRBD2 for D (6 bases). V was cut by 4 bases and J by 2 bases, with 10 bases left in between. The length of the CDR3 is 14 residues. Germline V gene lookup returns CDR1 MNHEY and CDR2 SVGAGI. Here the CDR3 reads CASSWRDFTDTQYF. The DNA for the CDR3 is TGTGCCAGCAGTTGGAGGGACTTCACAGATACGCAGTATTTT.

The table lists this clone with a count of one. The chain joins TRBV7-9 to TRBJ2-5; possible D gene TRBD2, 5 bases. The CDR3 consists of 14 residues. From germline, CDR1 is SEHNR and CDR2 FQNEAQ (reference sequence). Trimming shortened V by 1 base and J by 5 bases, and 11 bases separated the two germline ends. The DNA for the CDR3 is TGTGCCAGCAGCTTAGGGGGAGTTGGGGAGACCCAGTACTTC. Residues: CASSLGGVGETQYF.

The chain has TRBV27 and TRBJ1-2; the match to TRBD1 covers 10 bases. Germline V gene lookup returns CDR1 MNHEY and CDR2 SMNVEV (reference sequence). J lost 4 bases, V lost 10 bases, and 9 bases had no gene match. The CDR3 has 14 residues. The CDR3 sequence: CATSLGTGAYGYTF. CDR3 bases: TGTGCCACCTCCTTAGGGACAGGGGCCTATGGCTACACCTTC.

V gene TRBV19 combines with J gene TRBJ1-2; 7 nucleotides line up with TRBD1. The J segment lost 4 bases and the V segment lost 7 bases, leaving 12 bases of the junction unmatched. Germline lookup yields CDR1 LNHDA and CDR2 SQIVND (reference sequence). This CDR3 region has 15 residues. The CDR3 is CASTPSIGQAYGYTF. Written as DNA, the CDR3 is TGTGCCAGTACTCCATCCATCGGACAGGCCTATGGCTACACCTTC.

V is TRBV2 and J is TRBJ1-3, with D possibly being TRBD1 (5 bases). Trimming stripped 0 bases from V and 0 bases from J, with 9 bases between. Germline V gene sequence: CDR1 SNHLY, CDR2 FYNNEI. The CDR3 is 16 residues long. In DNA form, the CDR3 reads TGTGCCAGCAGTGAAGCCACAGGATTCTCTGGAAACACCATATATTTT. It codes for CASSEATGFSGNTIYF.

The chain couples TRBV19 to TRBJ2-5; 12 bases fit TRBD1. The CDR3 spans 20 residues. With 5 bases clipped from V and 0 bases from J, the junction kept 16 bases outside the gene matches. CDR1 is LNHDA and CDR2 is SQIVND in the germline V gene (reference sequence). CDR3 region: CASSLYLGDRGLGYQETQYF. CDR3 sequence (DNA): TGTGCCAGTAGTCTCTATCTGGGGGACAGGGGGCTCGGGTACCAAGAGACCCAGTACTTC. Supplemented by reference TRBV19 and TRBJ2-5, the full variable domain reads DGGITQSPKYLFRKEGQNVTLSCEQNLNHDAMYWYRQDPGQGLRLIYYSQIVNDFQKGDIAEGYSVSREKKESFPLTVTSAQKNPTAFYLCASSLYLGDRGLGYQETQYFGPGTRLLVL.

The V call is TRBV7-9, the J call TRBJ2-7; D is undetermined. The V gene lost 4 bases and the J gene lost 0 bases, with 19 bases spanning the gap. This CDR3 comprises 17 residues. Per the germline V gene, CDR1 is SEHNR and CDR2 is FQNEAQ (reference sequence). The CDR3 is CASSSTAPEDPSYEQYF. CDR3 in DNA: TGTGCCAGCAGCTCCACCGCACCTGAGGATCCCTCCTACGAGCAGTACTTC. The whole variable domain, filled in from reference TRBV7-9 and TRBJ2-7, reads DTGVSQNPRHKITKRGQNVTFRCDPISEHNRLYWYRQTLGQGPEFLTYFQNEAQLEKSRLLSDRFSAERPKGSFSTLEIQRTEQGDSAMYLCASSSTAPEDPSYEQYFGPGTRLTVT.

The chain uses TRBV19 and TRBJ2-7; possible D gene TRBD1, 5 bases. Trimming took off 1 base at V and 4 bases at J, with 11 bases between the two ends. Germline V CDR1 and CDR2: LNHDA, SQIVND (reference sequence). The CDR3 is 14 residues long. The CDR3, as DNA: TGTGCCAGTAGTATAGCATCAGGGTTTTACGAGCAGTACTTC. It codes for CASSIASGFYEQYF.

The genes are TRBV9 and TRBJ1-1, with 8 positions matching TRBD1. The CDR3 runs 15 residues. Germline values: CDR1 SGDLS, CDR2 YYNGEE. V shed 3 bases, J shed 3 bases, and the junction held 7 bases outside the gene matches. CDR3 DNA sequence: TGTGCCAGCAGCGACCGACAGGGGATAGACACTGAAGCTTTCTTT. Its protein is CASSDRQGIDTEAFF.

The gene calls are TRBV6-5 and TRBJ1-2; 10 positions match TRBD1. Trimming removed 5 bases from V and 7 bases from J; junction bases left unmatched: 7. Germline V CDR1 and CDR2: MNHEY, SVGAGI. The CDR3 covers 14 residues. CDR3 sequence reads: CASSPGQGTTGYTF. The CDR3 bases are TGTGCCAGCAGTCCGGGACAGGGGACGACTGGCTACACCTTC.